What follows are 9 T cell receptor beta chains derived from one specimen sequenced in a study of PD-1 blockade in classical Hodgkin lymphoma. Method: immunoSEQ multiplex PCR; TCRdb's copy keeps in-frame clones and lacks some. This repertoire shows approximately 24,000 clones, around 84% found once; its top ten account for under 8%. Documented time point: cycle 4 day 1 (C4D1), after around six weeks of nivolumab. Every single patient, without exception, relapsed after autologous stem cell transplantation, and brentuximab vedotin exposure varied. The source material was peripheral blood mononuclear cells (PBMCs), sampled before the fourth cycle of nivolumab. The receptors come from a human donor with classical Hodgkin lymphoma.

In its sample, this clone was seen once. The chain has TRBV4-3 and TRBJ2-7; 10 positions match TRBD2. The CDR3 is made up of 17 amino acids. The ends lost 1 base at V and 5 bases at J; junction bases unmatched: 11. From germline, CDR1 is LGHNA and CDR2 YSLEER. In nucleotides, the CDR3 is TGCGCCAGCAGCCAAGGGGCTAGCGGGAGCAGGGTCGACGAGCAGTACTTC. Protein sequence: CASSQGASGSRVDEQYF.

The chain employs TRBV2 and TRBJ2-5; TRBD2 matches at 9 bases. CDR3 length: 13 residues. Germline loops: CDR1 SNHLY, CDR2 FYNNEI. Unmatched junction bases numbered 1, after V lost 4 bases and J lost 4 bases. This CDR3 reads CASSGSGRETQYF. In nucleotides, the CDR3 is TGTGCCAGCAGTGGTAGCGGGAGAGAGACCCAGTACTTC.

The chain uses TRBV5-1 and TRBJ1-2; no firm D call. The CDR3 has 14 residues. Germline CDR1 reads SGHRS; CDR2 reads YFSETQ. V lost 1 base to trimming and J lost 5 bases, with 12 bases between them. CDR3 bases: TGCGCCAGCAGCTTGTCGTCGTCGGGGTATGGCTACACCTTC. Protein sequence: CASSLSSSGYGYTF.

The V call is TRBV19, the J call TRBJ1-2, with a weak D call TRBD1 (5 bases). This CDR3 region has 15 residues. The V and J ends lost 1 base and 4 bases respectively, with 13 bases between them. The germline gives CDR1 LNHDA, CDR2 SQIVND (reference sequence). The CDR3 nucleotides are TGTGCCAGTAGTATAGCCAGGCAGGGAGGCTATGGCTACACCTTC. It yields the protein CASSIARQGGYGYTF.

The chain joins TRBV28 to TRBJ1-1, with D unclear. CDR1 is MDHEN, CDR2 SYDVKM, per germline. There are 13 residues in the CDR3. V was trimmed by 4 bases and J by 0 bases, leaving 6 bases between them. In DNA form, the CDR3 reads TGTGCCAGCAGTTACCTCTTGAACACTGAAGCTTTCTTT. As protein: CASSYLLNTEAFF.

The CDR3, as DNA: TGTGCCGGTATTCTAGCGGGCCAGAGCACAGATACGCAGTATTTT. This codes for CAGILAGQSTDTQYF. The rearrangement uses TRBV30 and TRBJ2-3; TRBD2 aligns across 8 bases. V dropped 8 bases and J dropped 0; count of bases not matched to a gene: 10. The CDR3 spans 15 residues. The germline gives CDR1 GTSNPN, CDR2 SVGIG (reference sequence). The whole variable domain, filled in from reference TRBV30 and TRBJ2-3, reads SQTIHQWPATLVQPVGSPLSLECTVEGTSNPNLYWYRQAAGRGLQLLFYSVGIGQISSEVPQNLSASRPQDRQFILSSKKLLLSDSGFYLCAGILAGQSTDTQYFGPGTRLTVL.

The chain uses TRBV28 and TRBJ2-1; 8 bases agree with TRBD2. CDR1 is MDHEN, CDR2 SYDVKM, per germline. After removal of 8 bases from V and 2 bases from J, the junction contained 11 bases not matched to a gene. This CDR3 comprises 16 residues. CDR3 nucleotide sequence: TGTGCCAGCGCACCGGTAGGCGGGGGGACCTACAATGAGCAGTTCTTC. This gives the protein CASAPVGGGTYNEQFF.

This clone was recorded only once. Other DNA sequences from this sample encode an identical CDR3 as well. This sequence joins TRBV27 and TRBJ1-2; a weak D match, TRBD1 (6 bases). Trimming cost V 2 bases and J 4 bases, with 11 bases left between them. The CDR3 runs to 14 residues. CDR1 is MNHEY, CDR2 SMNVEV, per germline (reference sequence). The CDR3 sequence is CASSLGPGVYGYTF. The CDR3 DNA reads TGTGCCAGCAGTTTAGGTCCAGGGGTCTATGGCTACACCTTC.

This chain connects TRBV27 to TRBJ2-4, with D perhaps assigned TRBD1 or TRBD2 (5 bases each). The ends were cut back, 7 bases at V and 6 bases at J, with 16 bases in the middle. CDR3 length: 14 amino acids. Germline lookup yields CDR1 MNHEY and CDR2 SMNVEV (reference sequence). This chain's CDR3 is CASKVDPGGNIQYF. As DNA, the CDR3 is TGTGCCAGCAAAGTAGACCCTGGGGGAAACATTCAGTACTTC.